This T cell receptor beta chain comes out of a study of T cell repertoires in cytomegalovirus infection. Regarding this clonotype: Antigen specificity is unknown.

TCRdb analysed the reads with MiXCR anew, one entry per CDR3 protein. The sample gives under 200,000 distinct CDR3 sequences, roughly 21% of which show up once; 25% is in the top ten. With 5 bases clipped from V and 2 bases from J, the junction kept 9 bases outside the gene matches. Germline V CDR1 and CDR2: SEHNR, FQNEAQ (reference sequence). The CDR3 sequence is 15 residues long. The clonotype was recovered from a human donor in good health (CMV status not recorded). Some clones in this sample may be carry-over from other donors' samples. V is TRBV7-9 and J is TRBJ2-7; 7 nucleotides match TRBD1. The sample consisted of CD8+ T cells from cultured PBMCs, taken from culture after CMV antigen stimulation. The DNA for the CDR3 is TGTGCCAGCAGCCCACCCGACAGGGCCGCCTACGAGCAGTACTTC. This codes for CASSPPDRAAYEQYF.